The rows below give T cell receptor beta chains drawn from one sample of a study of CD8 T cells in ankylosing spondylitis. TCRdb used MiXCR to reprocess the 5' RACE reads, holding one entry per CDR3 protein. Among more than 200,000 distinct CDR3 sequences listed, 20% to 30% were seen once. Sequencing was done on a sample of blood, either unsorted or a sorted T cell fraction (not recorded which). Source of these receptors: a male donor with ankylosing spondylitis or in good health (not recorded which). CDR3s include the opening cysteine and the closing phenylalanine or tryptophan.

TRBJ2-5 | TRBV7-6 | CASSLDQGTQYF
TRBJ2-4 | TRBV29-1 | CSGTTGLAKNIQYF
TRBJ1-3 | TRBV10-2 | CASSGTSRGNTIYF
TRBJ2-7 | TRBV20-1 | CSARDGRIPSEQYF
TRBJ2-2 | TRBV3-1 | CASSQFESVHTGELFF
TRBJ2-7 | TRBV20-1 | CSARDPGGKYEQYF
TRBJ1-1 | TRBV24-1 | CATSQAGTGNTEAFF
TRBJ2-5 | TRBV12-3/TRBV12-4 | CAISLAPGGGHTQETQYF
TRBJ2-2 | TRBV7-6 | CASSLEGDRENTGELFF
TRBJ2-1 | TRBV6-1 | CASSAEDWGNEQFF
TRBJ1-1 | TRBV18 | CASSPQTGDTEAFF
TRBJ2-5 | TRBV10-3 | CAIKGGGGEETQYF
TRBJ2-3 | TRBV12-3/TRBV12-4 | CASSPGQMETDTQYF
TRBJ2-3 | TRBV6-1 | CASSGQGLDTQYF
TRBJ2-5 | TRBV7-9 | CASTHLGFEETQYF
TRBJ1-5 | TRBV4-2 | CASSLGEYSNQPQHF
TRBJ2-1 | TRBV20-1 | CSAQEGGSYNEQFF
TRBJ2-3 | TRBV21-1 | CASPKGTQYF
TRBJ2-7 | TRBV20-1 | CSASLGNSYEQYF
TRBJ2-1 | TRBV5-5 | CASSLYSTTEQFF
TRBJ1-2 | TRBV6-1 | CASRPTTGPYGYTF
TRBJ2-2 | TRBV10-3 | CAISEQRGGLGTGELFF
TRBJ2-5 | TRBV28 | CASGPRAQYF
TRBJ2-7 | TRBV3-1 | CASSQRGDTDEQYF
TRBJ2-5 | TRBV10-3 | CAISDAGGNQETQYF
TRBJ2-5 | TRBV20-1 | CSAILAGGAWWETQYF
TRBJ1-2 | TRBV20-1 | CSARLSPNYGYTF
TRBJ1-2 | TRBV12-3/TRBV12-4 | CASSSRQGTGYGYTF
TRBJ1-1 | TRBV3-1 | CASSHRGNTEAFF
TRBJ2-7 | TRBV5-6 | CASSLGLAGRGEQYF
TRBJ2-7 | TRBV6-1 | CASSTGAGSYEQYF
TRBJ2-1 | TRBV25-1 | CASSELRGVQYNEQFF
TRBJ2-3 | TRBV20-1 | CSASTSGVTDTQYF
TRBJ2-7 | TRBV12-3/TRBV12-4 | CASSHPPSGVYEQYF
TRBJ2-7 | TRBV6-9 | CASRGRGALGQYEQYF
TRBJ2-7 | TRBV20-1 | CSARYQGGSYEQYF
TRBJ2-3 | TRBV6-1 | CASRTTGANTQYF
TRBJ2-7 | TRBV25-1 | CASSLGAGDYEQYF
TRBJ2-2 | TRBV10-1 | CASSLTSFTGELFF
TRBJ2-2 | TRBV12-3/TRBV12-4 | CAGGGPLIGELFF
TRBJ2-5 | TRBV20-1 | CSARDSLAGGGETQYF
TRBJ2-1 | TRBV12-3/TRBV12-4 | CASSLGRNNEQFF
TRBJ2-3 | TRBV20-1 | CSARDLRVDTQYF
TRBJ2-2 | TRBV2 | CASTGEAGPTGELFF
TRBJ2-7 | TRBV6-6 | CASSSSDPYEQYF
TRBJ1-2 | TRBV20-1 | CSASLGQGLGYTF